Listed below are T cell receptor beta chains from one sample, sequenced in a study of CXCR3-negative and CXCR3-positive naive CD8 T cells. TCRdb reprocessed the 5' RACE reads and reports one entry per CDR3 protein, with no DNA. The sample spans 55,000 to 65,000 distinct CDR3 sequences; the ten largest clones claim less than 0.65%. The sample was naive CXCR3+ CD8+ T cells from blood. These receptors were taken from a human donor in good health. Some clones in this sample may be carry-over from other donors' samples. Both conserved end residues are part of each CDR3. Each record gives: V gene, J gene, CDR3 protein.

TRBV29-1,TRBJ2-3,CSVTGTGVTDTQYF
TRBV20-1,TRBJ1-3,CSAPPLGLGNTIYF
TRBV25-1,TRBJ1-1,CASSASGTGVLKTEAFF
TRBV6-2/TRBV6-3,TRBJ1-5,CASSYARPNQPQHF
TRBV29-1,TRBJ2-7,CSAEGGPYEQYF
TRBV12-3/TRBV12-4,TRBJ2-1,CASSLGRGSSYNEQFF
TRBV28,TRBJ2-1,CASSRGSYNEQFF
TRBV7-3,TRBJ1-6,CASSLTGGGSPLHF
TRBV4-1,TRBJ1-1,CASSQEPGYTEAFF
TRBV28,TRBJ2-2,CASSLFGTGTNTGELFF
TRBV9,TRBJ2-3,CASRPGTSENTDTQYF
TRBV7-9,TRBJ2-7,CASSLPASYEQYF
TRBV27,TRBJ1-2,CASSSDRVVDGYTF
TRBV15,TRBJ2-7,CATSTSYEQYF
TRBV28,TRBJ2-7,CASSLKETDQGYEQYF
TRBV7-2,TRBJ1-1,CASSLLPLSTEAFF
TRBV4-1,TRBJ1-1,CASSPATSLNTEAFF
TRBV28,TRBJ2-7,CASSLSSGYEQYF
TRBV10-3,TRBJ1-1,CAIRNGMGTEAFF
TRBV4-3,TRBJ1-1,CASSQDWGATGAFF
TRBV7-9,TRBJ1-2,CASSPDSNGYTF
TRBV7-9,TRBJ2-3,CATEEGGTDTQYF
TRBV6-5,TRBJ2-2,CASSPQGGGSTGELFF
TRBV12-3/TRBV12-4,TRBJ1-3,CASSSQVWGHSGNTIYF
TRBV4-2,TRBJ2-7,CASSQGRLGYEQYF
TRBV10-3,TRBJ2-5,CAISVGTQETQYF
TRBV5-6,TRBJ2-2,CASSLPWSNTGELFF
TRBV6-4,TRBJ2-2,CASSDSNLGDAGELFF
TRBV4-3,TRBJ1-1,CASSQDRAGPNTVAFF
TRBV7-9,TRBJ2-7,CASTPVGLSYEQYF
TRBV7-9,TRBJ2-2,CASSFQETGELFF
TRBV7-3,TRBJ2-1,CASSSTPSSYNEQFF
TRBV4-3,TRBJ2-2,CASSQDEPQTGELFF
TRBV5-6,TRBJ2-1,CASSTTGTSGKSDNEQFF
TRBV29-1,TRBJ2-7,CSVEDINSYEQYF
TRBV7-2,TRBJ2-7,CASRLAGDYEQYF
TRBV14,TRBJ2-7,CASSQGSGQLHRHYEQYF
TRBV11-2,TRBJ1-1,CASSQTTGYDTEAFF
TRBV12-3/TRBV12-4,TRBJ2-2,CANNLRNTGELFF
TRBV2,TRBJ2-1,CASSGRTASYNEQFF
TRBV12-3/TRBV12-4,TRBJ2-5,CASSLLAKETQYF
TRBV7-3,TRBJ2-3,CASSARHATGDGDTQYF
TRBV28,TRBJ2-1,CASSFHGGIYNEQFF
TRBV7-9,TRBJ2-7,CASRLGGESYEQYF
TRBV7-9,TRBJ2-7,CASSLKSLEQYF
TRBV12-3/TRBV12-4,TRBJ2-1,CASLGAPEQFF
TRBV6-2/TRBV6-3,TRBJ1-5,CASSYIENQPQHF
TRBV20-1,TRBJ2-1,CSASPADLISYNEQFF
TRBV28,TRBJ2-7,CASSSLVYEQYF